These 13 T cell receptor beta chains share one sample of origin, sequenced in a study of T cells in women clearing cervical HPV infection. Clones were read by immunoSEQ multiplex PCR, and TCRdb kept only the in-frame ones, dropping some. The sample has about 25,000 clones, and its top ten clones hold approximately 5.5%. What was sequenced was blood buffy coat. All receptors come from a woman between 18 and 70 years old with a cervical HPV16 infection that either progressed to CIN3+ or cleared (not recorded which).

To note about this clone: The read ends 3 residues early relative to the CDR3; the germline J gene fills the gap. Other nucleotide sequences in the sample specify the same CDR3. This chain uses TRBV30 with TRBJ1-3, with D hard to call. The germline CDR1 and CDR2 sequences are GTSNPN and SVGIG (reference sequence). V was shortened by 0 bases and J by 5 bases, with 5 bases between the two germline ends. CDR3 length: 12 amino acids. This chain's CDR3 is CAWSVQRNTIYF. CDR3 DNA (partial): TGTGCCTGGAGTGTACAGAGAAACACC.

Regarding this clone: The read falls 3 residues short of the CDR3 end, and the missing part is taken from the germline J gene. The V call is TRBV19, the J call TRBJ2-5; the D gene is possibly TRBD2 (6 bases). Deletions cut 7 bases from V and 3 bases from J, with 15 bases between. This CDR3 comprises 14 residues. The V gene's germline CDR1 is LNHDA and CDR2 SQIVND (reference sequence). CDR3 loop: CASTRRPGEETQYF. The sequenced CDR3 bases are TGTGCCAGTACTCGGAGACCGGGGGAAGAGACC.

About this clone: The read comes to an end 3 residues before the CDR3 does, leaving the germline J gene to fill in the end. The chain links TRBV30 to TRBJ2-7; 8 bases are shared with TRBD1. Trimming took 5 bases from V and 4 from J; bases not matched to a gene: 4. The CDR3 totals 12 residues. Germline V CDR1 and CDR2: GTSNPN, SVGIG (reference sequence). The covered CDR3 bases are TGTGCCTGGGCCCGGACAGGGTACGAG. Protein sequence: CAWARTGYE. The whole CDR3 region reads CAWARTGYEQYF.

Note on this clone: Read data end 3 residues before the CDR3 end; the end is taken from the germline J gene. This rearrangement joins TRBV7-9 to TRBJ1-1; perhaps TRBD1 as D (5 bases). There are 15 residues in the CDR3. Trimming pared 5 bases from V and 0 bases from J, leaving 13 bases between. The germline V gene has CDR1 SEHNR and CDR2 FQNEAQ (reference sequence). The CDR3 protein is CASSRDYIMNTEAFF. The sequenced part of the CDR3 DNA is TGTGCCAGCAGCCGGGACTATATCATGAACACTGAA. Full variable domain (remainder filled in from reference TRBV7-9 and TRBJ1-1): DTGVSQNPRHKITKRGQNVTFRCDPISEHNRLYWYRQTLGQGPEFLTYFQNEAQLEKSRLLSDRFSAERPKGSFSTLEIQRTEQGDSAMYLCASSRDYIMNTEAFFGQGTRLTVV.

About this clone itself: Read sequence stops 3 residues before the CDR3 end, and the germline J gene provides the missing end. The chain combines TRBV27 with TRBJ2-5, with 7 nucleotides matching TRBD1. This CDR3 is 14 amino acids long. V trimming: 1 base; J trimming: 4 bases; junction bases outside the gene matches: 3. Germline CDR1 reads MNHEY; CDR2 reads SMNVEV (reference sequence). Partial CDR3 DNA: TGTGCCAGCAGTTTATTTCACAGGGGAGAGACC. Translating gives CASSLFHRGET. The whole CDR3 is CASSLFHRGETQYF.

As to this clone: With the read ending 3 residues before the CDR3 end, the germline J gene is used to fill in that end. Other DNA variants within this sample encode the same CDR3. J is TRBJ1-5 and V is TRBV30; D is possibly TRBD1 (5 bases). Trimming removed 2 bases at V and 4 bases at J, with 9 bases between. Germline CDR1 reads GTSNPN; CDR2 reads SVGIG (reference sequence). This CDR3 region has 13 residues. The CDR3 bases that were read are TGTGCCTGGAGTCGCCAGGGTAATCAGCCC. Translating gives CAWSRQGNQP. The complete CDR3 reads CAWSRQGNQPQHF. Combining the CDR3 with reference TRBV30 and TRBJ1-5 gives the whole variable domain SQTIHQWPATLVQPVGSPLSLECTVEGTSNPNLYWYRQAAGRGLQLLFYSVGIGQISSEVPQNLSASRPQDRQFILSSKKLLLSDSGFYLCAWSRQGNQPQHFGDGTRLSIL.

With respect to this clone: The read is 3 residues too short to cover the CDR3 end, so that end is filled in from the germline J gene. The chain is built from TRBV2 and TRBJ2-7; D not resolved. The germline V gene encodes CDR1 SNHLY and CDR2 FYNNEI. This CDR3 is built from 14 residues. Trimming took off 3 bases at V and 5 bases at J, with 14 bases between the two ends. The CDR3 protein is CASSEGRPVDEQYF. The CDR3 DNA, read in part, is TGTGCCAGCAGTGAGGGCAGACCCGTGGACGAG.

Comment on this clone: The read terminates 3 residues ahead of where the CDR3 ends, so the germline J gene completes it. The chain carries TRBV27 and TRBJ2-7, with 7 bases matching TRBD1. The germline CDR1 and CDR2 sequences are MNHEY and SMNVEV (reference sequence). V shed 4 bases, J shed 2 bases, and the junction held 11 bases outside the gene matches. The CDR3 runs 16 residues. Partial CDR3 DNA: TGTGCCAGCAGTTCCACTCTATTCCAGGGGGCCTACGAG. This gives the protein CASSSTLFQGAYE. The full CDR3 protein is CASSSTLFQGAYEQYF.

CDR3 DNA, as far as it was read: TGTGCCTGGAGTGTACTAGCGGGAGTCCAAGAGACG. This gives the protein CAWSVLAGVQET. The CDR3 as a whole reads CAWSVLAGVQETQYF. The chain has TRBV30 and TRBJ2-3, with 11 bases matching TRBD2. The sequenced fragment ends 3 residues before the CDR3 boundary, so the rest is inferred from the germline J gene. Germline loops: CDR1 GTSNPN, CDR2 SVGIG (reference sequence). The CDR3 has 15 residues. Based on the CDR3 plus reference TRBV30 and TRBJ2-3, the full variable domain is SQTIHQWPATLVQPVGSPLSLECTVEGTSNPNLYWYRQAAGRGLQLLFYSVGIGQISSEVPQNLSASRPQDRQFILSSKKLLLSDSGFYLCAWSVLAGVQETQYFGPGTRLTVL.

As for this clone: The read stops 3 residues short of the end of the CDR3; the missing end is completed from the germline J gene. This chain uses TRBV20-1 with TRBJ2-7, with 9 bases lining up with TRBD1. The CDR3 extends over 15 amino acids. Germline CDR1 and CDR2: DFQATT and SNEGSKA (reference sequence). The ends lost 0 bases at V and 3 bases at J; junction bases unmatched: 6. CDR3 region: CSARDRGQGLYEQYF. Partial CDR3 DNA: TGCAGTGCTAGAGATCGGGGACAGGGACTCTACGAG.

In the case of this clone: The read ends 3 residues before the CDR3 terminus; that terminus is restored from the germline J gene. This sequence joins TRBV5-8 and TRBJ2-3; D possibly corresponds to TRBD1 (6 bases). V dropped 5 bases and J dropped 3 bases, with 16 bases sitting between them. The CDR3 runs 15 residues. Germline V lookup: CDR1 SGHTS, CDR2 YDEGEE. The DNA read from the CDR3 is TGTGCCAGCAGAGGACAGTTAAGTTTAACAGATACG. It codes for CASRGQLSLTDT. The CDR3 in its entirety is CASRGQLSLTDTQYF.

A note on this clone: The read falls 3 residues short of the CDR3 end, and the missing part is taken from the germline J gene. This chain links TRBV4-1 with TRBJ2-2; D perhaps matches TRBD1 (5 bases). Germline-derived CDR1 and CDR2 are MGHRA and YSYEKL. V was shortened by 4 bases and J by 1 base, with 13 bases between the two germline ends. CDR3 length: 16 residues. CDR3 protein: CASSPTTVLNTGELFF. CDR3 DNA (partial): TGCGCCAGCAGCCCAACGACAGTCCTGAACACCGGGGAG.

Details on this clone: The sequence runs out 3 residues before the end of the CDR3; the remainder is reconstructed from the germline J gene. The chain couples TRBV5-4 to TRBJ2-7; 9 bases are a match to TRBD1. The CDR3 is 14 residues long. The J segment lost 3 bases and the V segment lost 6 bases, leaving 7 bases of the junction unmatched. Germline V gene data show CDR1 as SGHNT and CDR2 as YYREEE (reference sequence). The covered CDR3 bases are TGTGCCAGCACCCTACAGGGGGCTATCTACGAG. The encoded protein is CASTLQGAIYE. From start to end, the CDR3 is CASTLQGAIYEQYF.